One and the same sample provided the 14 T cell receptor beta chains below, sequenced in a study of CD8 T cells in ankylosing spondylitis. The study, taken as a whole, reports: A TCR beta motif of fewer than ten highly homologous variants appeared characteristic of ankylosing spondylitis blood.

Their cognate antigens are unknown. TCRdb ran MiXCR on the 5' RACE reads and lists one entry per CDR3 protein. Of about 200,000 distinct CDR3 sequences listed, 6% to 8.5% are singletons. What was sequenced was blood, either unsorted or a sorted T cell fraction (not recorded which). The source of these receptors is a male donor with ankylosing spondylitis.

The chain carries TRBV5-1 and TRBJ2-3, with 10 bases aligning to TRBD2. The CDR3 is made up of 16 amino acids. Germline CDR1 reads SGHRS; CDR2 reads YFSETQ. J gave up 5 bases and V 0 bases, and 6 bases lay outside the gene matches. The chain's CDR3 is CASSLEAGGPGDTQYF. In nucleotides, the CDR3 is TGCGCCAGCAGCTTGGAAGCGGGGGGGCCAGGAGATACGCAGTATTTT.

This clonotype was observed a single time. A much larger clone lies one base from this, so it may be a read error. This chain links TRBV18 with TRBJ1-1, with D possibly TRBD1 on 5 matching bases. Germline assignment: CDR1 KGHSH and CDR2 LQKENI. There are 14 residues in the CDR3. CDR3 bases: TGTGCCAGCTCACCACCGGGGAGGGGCACTGAAGCTTCCTTT. Translating it yields CASSPPGRGTEASF.

This clonotype was seen ten or more times. This chain connects TRBV4-2 to TRBJ2-1; 11 bases map to TRBD1. Germline V gene data show CDR1 as LGHNA and CDR2 as YNFKEQ. This CDR3 is 16 amino acids long. V shed 0 bases and J 3 bases; nucleotides not matched to a gene: 1. The CDR3 sequence is CASSQDGTGGYNEQFF. CDR3 DNA: TGTGCCAGCAGCCAAGATGGGACAGGGGGCTACAATGAGCAGTTCTTC.

This clonotype was seen at least ten times. V and J are TRBV9 and TRBJ1-1, with D possibly matching TRBD1 (5 bases). Germline V gene sequence: CDR1 SGDLS, CDR2 YYNGEE. The CDR3 length is 14 residues. V was pared by 3 bases and J by 4 bases, with 13 bases between. CDR3 sequence (DNA): TGTGCCAGCAGCGCGGGGGTCAGCCTCACTGAAGCTTTCTTT. This encodes CASSAGVSLTEAFF.

This clonotype was seen many times. The V and J genes are TRBV3-1 and TRBJ2-3; TRBD2 might be the D (6 bases). Germline assignment: CDR1 LGHDT and CDR2 YNNKEL (reference sequence). The CDR3 has 12 amino acids. The V end lost 4 bases, the J end lost 8 bases, and 10 bases lay between the germline ends. In DNA, the CDR3 is TGTGCCAGCAGCCGCGGGACCGGTACGCAGTATTTT. Translation gives CASSRGTGTQYF.

To note about this clonotype: A much larger clone sits a single nucleotide away, making a read error possible. The chain recombines TRBV6-1 with TRBJ2-5; maybe TRBD2 (5 bases). Trimming shortened V by 8 bases and J by 5 bases, and 15 bases separated the two germline ends. The CDR3 sequence is 13 residues long. Germline CDR1 and CDR2: MNHNS and SASEGT. The CDR3 sequence is CASGERARETQYF. CDR3 DNA sequence: TGTGCCAGCGGGGAGAGGGCGAGGGAGACCCAGTACTTC.

V and J are TRBV12-3 or TRBV12-4 and TRBJ2-1; the D gene is possibly TRBD2 (6 bases). This CDR3 region has 17 residues. The CDR3 is CTSRGILALSSYNEQFF. Here the CDR3 DNA reads TGTACCTCCCGTGGCATCCTAGCGCTAAGCTCCTACAATGAGCAGTTCTTC.

The chain joins TRBV6-2 or TRBV6-3 to TRBJ2-7; no clear D. The germline V gene has CDR1 MNHEY and CDR2 SVGEGT. V dropped 5 bases and J dropped 2 bases, with 7 bases sitting between them. The CDR3 is 12 residues long. This CDR3 reads CASSLTTYEQYF. The CDR3 DNA is TGTGCCAGCAGTCTCACCACCTACGAGCAGTACTTC.

This clonotype was counted ten times or more. The CDR3 loop is CASTVGETF. CDR3 sequence (DNA): TGTGCCAGCACCGTGGGGGAAACCTTC. The chain uses TRBV12-3 or TRBV12-4 and TRBJ1-2, with a weak D call TRBD1 (5 bases). This CDR3 spans 9 amino acids. V dropped 7 bases and J dropped 14 bases, with 11 bases sitting between them.

The chain has TRBV4-2 and TRBJ1-4; D may be TRBD1 (5 bases). Germline V gene lookup returns CDR1 LGHNA and CDR2 YNFKEQ. The CDR3 extends over 13 amino acids. Trimming shortened V by 5 bases and J by 6 bases, and 10 bases separated the two germline ends. DNA for the CDR3: TGTGCCAGCAGCGGGAGGGGAGATGAAAAACTGTTTTTT. As protein: CASSGRGDEKLFF.

The chain joins TRBV4-1 to TRBJ1-1; D possibly corresponds to TRBD1 (6 bases). The CDR3 covers 16 residues. V shed 0 bases and J shed 4 bases, with 15 bases lying between them. Per germline, CDR1 MGHRA and CDR2 YSYEKL. CDR3 DNA sequence: TGCGCCAGCAGCCAAGATGAGGACAGAACCTTCACTGAAGCTTTCTTT. Translation gives CASSQDEDRTFTEAFF.

This clonotype appeared a few times. The chain uses TRBV7-2 and TRBJ2-3, with 8 bases identical to TRBD2. CDR1 is SGHTA, CDR2 FQGNSA, per germline. Trimming at V came to 8 bases and at J to 1 base, leaving 14 bases not matched to a gene. The CDR3 covers 17 residues. This CDR3 is CASYTPSGSGGTDTQYF. Written as DNA, the CDR3 is TGTGCCAGCTACACACCGAGCGGGAGCGGAGGCACAGATACGCAGTATTTT. Full variable domain (missing parts from reference TRBV7-2 and TRBJ2-3): GAGVSQSPSNKVTEKGKDVELRCDPISGHTALYWYRQSLGQGLEFLIYFQGNSAPDKSGLPSDRFSAERTGGSVSTLTIQRTQQEDSAVYLCASYTPSGSGGTDTQYFGPGTRLTVL.

This clonotype was counted a few times. V gene TRBV6-5 combines with J gene TRBJ1-2; D is unclear. This CDR3 comprises 16 residues. The germline V gene encodes CDR1 MNHEY and CDR2 SVGAGI. V was shortened by 0 bases and J by 3 bases, with 14 bases between the two germline ends. The chain's CDR3 is CASSYSDHSGDYGYTF. CDR3 nucleotides: TGTGCCAGCAGTTACTCAGATCATTCTGGGGACTATGGCTACACCTTC.

Ten or more counts support this clonotype. The rearrangement links TRBV4-2 to TRBJ1-6; no definite D call. CDR1 is LGHNA and CDR2 is YNFKEQ in the germline V gene. The CDR3 covers 17 residues. Trimming removed 0 bases from V and 4 bases from J, with 13 bases in between. In DNA form, the CDR3 reads TGTGCCAGCAGCCAAGAAGACGCGGCGAAGTATAATTCACCCCTCCACTTT. This encodes CASSQEDAAKYNSPLHF.